Given below is one T cell receptor (beta chain) in context. The antigen is unknown. The data originate from a study of cytomegalovirus exposure and HLA in healthy donors. Findings of the study overall: A later analysis found TCR association rates differed by HLA locus, highest for DRB1 and lowest for HLA-C. Later work showed greater clonal expansion in HLA-associated TCR beta chains than in equally common others.

Per germline, CDR1 KGHSH and CDR2 LQKENI. This CDR3 contains 16 residues. Trimming removed 3 bases from V and 1 base from J; junction bases left unmatched: 5. This PCR relied on a set of 60 Vbeta primers and 13 Jbeta primers. TCRdb's table, derived via immunoSEQ multiplex PCR, lists solely in-frame clones and lacks some. The listing contains tens of thousands of clones. The clonotype comes from a human donor in good health. Sequencing input: PBMCs. This chain links TRBV18 with TRBJ1-1; 10 bases match TRBD1. For the CDR3, the DNA is TGTGCCAGCTCACCGGGACAGGGGATTACGAACACTGAAGCTTTCTTT. This translates into CASSPGQGITNTEAFF.